This T cell receptor (beta chain) came from a study of somatic mutations in cytotoxic T cells in rheumatoid arthritis listed by TCRdb under 2017. Regarding the research as a whole: Right after diagnosis and prior to the start of any treatment, approximately 30 ml EDTA of peripheral blood was drawn from patients. A FACSAria II or Sony SH800 was used to flow-sort some V beta antibody-stained T-cell populations at nearly 100% purity, and TCRB sequencing was also done on sorted V beta1+ cells. To characterize clonality, the study used TCRB deep sequencing while asking whether somatic mutations are carried by expanded CD8+ T-cell clones in newly diagnosed, untreated rheumatoid arthritis. For approximately 63 rheumatoid arthritis patients and approximately 20 healthy controls, TCRB deep sequencing was carried out. Patients and controls did not essentially differ in median age, which was nearly identical between the groups. Broader findings and caveats from the paper: There was no significant difference in CD8+ T-cell clonality between rheumatoid arthritis patients and age-matched healthy controls. It was unknown which antigens the expanded CD8+ clones targeted, and their absence from virus-specific databases did not exclude viral specificity. The slight underrepresentation of TRBV07 in patients was not corrected for multiple comparisons. In 8 out of 65 patients, more than 20% of CD8+ cells belonged to the largest CD8+ clone, while several identical CD8+ TCRB sequences were shared between blood and synovial fluid. CD8+ clonality increased with age in patients (Spearman r of about 0.45) but not in healthy controls.

Comments on this clone: The specificity of this receptor is unknown. No base-level quality is on record; no much larger clone is a single base apart.

Positive magnetic bead selection on an AutoMACS was used to isolate CD4+ and CD8+ cells, with flow cytometry used to check purity. Clonal expansions were first screened by flow cytometry with a TCR V beta antibody panel, then characterized by TCRB deep sequencing of sorted CD8+ fractions. Peripheral blood mononuclear cells were isolated by Ficoll-Paque PLUS density gradient separation. DNA was extracted from CD4-enriched, CD8-enriched or PBMC samples with Nucleospin Tissue or Tissue XS kits and quantified with a Qubit 2.0 fluorometer. TCRB CDR3 sequencing used the immunoSEQ assay on genomic DNA. Under the source paper's analysis protocol: Patient CD8+ clones larger than 1% were compared against published virus-specific TCRB sequences, and only a few matched. Analyses were restricted to productive TCRB rearrangements. Clonality was calculated as a Shannon entropy-based productive clonality index, and a clone was defined by a unique TCRB CDR3 sequence. Repertoire overlap between two samples was calculated from the template counts of each clone relative to total templates per sample. Flow cytometry-measured V-gene usage correlated with V-gene usage from TCRB sequencing, with a Spearman r of about 0.65. The source is immuneACCESS, and TCRdb retained only in-frame sequences with V and J called. Part of the clones is not carried over; for the studies checked, unresolved V genes explain less than half of this, and the remainder is unexplained. V and J calls and clone size are copied from that table; D and trimming were computed from the DNA. The sample profile shows approximately 19,000 clones; 80% of them were found once. Together, the top ten hold roughly a tenth of the sample.

CDR1 and CDR2 are read off the germline V gene (reference sequence) as SEHNR and FQNEAQ. Trimming costs V 5 bases and J 3 bases, and their ends lie 4 bases apart. The cysteine opens and the phenylalanine closes a CDR3 of 12 amino acids. Here the CDR3 DNA is all that survives: 36 bases in frame from base 1. Sequenced input: CD8+ T cells sorted from blood. The TCR sequence derives from an adult with rheumatoid arthritis. The rearrangement joined TRBV7-9 to TRBJ2-2, with the D gene uncertain. For the CDR3, the sequence is CASSPDTGELFF. The sequenced DNA: TGTGCCAGCAGCCCGGACACCGGGGAGCTGTTTTTT.